This TCR beta chain derives from a study of response to subunit inactivated influenza vaccine. Study-level points and caveats: The authors proposed limited new T cell recruitment per seasonal influenza vaccination.

A note on this clonotype: The target antigen is unknown.

Via MiXCR, TCRdb re-called the RT-PCR reads, giving one row per CDR3 protein. The data contain 530,000 or so distinct CDR3 sequences, around 13% of them seen just once; the ten biggest clones take up roughly 10%. J gave up 0 bases and V 4 bases, and 10 bases lay outside the gene matches. This CDR3 has 17 residues. Germline values: CDR1 ENHRY, CDR2 SYGVKD. The sequencing here drew on PBMCs from blood, taken 12 days after vaccination. The sequence was obtained from a man aged 50 to 59 who received an inactivated influenza vaccine. The genes are TRBV10-3 and TRBJ2-3, with 7 bases matching TRBD2. The CDR3 nucleotides are TGTGCCATCAGTGGGACGAAAGGGGAGGGTAGCACAGATACGCAGTATTTT. It codes for CAISGTKGEGSTDTQYF.